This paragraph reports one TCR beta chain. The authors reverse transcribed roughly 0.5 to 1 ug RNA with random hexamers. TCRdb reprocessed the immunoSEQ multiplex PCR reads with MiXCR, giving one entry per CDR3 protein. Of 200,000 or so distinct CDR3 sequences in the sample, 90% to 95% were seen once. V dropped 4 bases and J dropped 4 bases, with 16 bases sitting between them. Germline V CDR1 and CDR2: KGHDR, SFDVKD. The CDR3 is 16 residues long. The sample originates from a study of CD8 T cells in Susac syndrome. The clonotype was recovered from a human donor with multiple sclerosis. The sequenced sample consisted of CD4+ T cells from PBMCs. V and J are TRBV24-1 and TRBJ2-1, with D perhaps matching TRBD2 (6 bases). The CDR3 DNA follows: TGTGCCACCAGTGACCTTCCCGGACTAACTTACAATGAGCAGTTCTTC. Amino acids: CATSDLPGLTYNEQFF.